These 9 T cell receptor beta chains originate from one sample sequenced in a study of early T cells in non-severe SARS-CoV-2 infection. Each CDR3 protein is one row after TCRdb ran MiXCR on the 5' RACE reads. The table shows more than 65,000 distinct CDR3 sequences, with roughly 13% occurring only once. Sequenced: whole blood. The receptors were sampled from an adult who was a healthcare worker with PCR-confirmed SARS-CoV-2 infection or an uninfected control (not recorded which).

Only a few counts were recorded for this clonotype. This chain joins TRBV28 and TRBJ1-1; the D gene is possibly TRBD1 (5 bases). CDR1 and CDR2 from the germline V gene are MDHEN and SYDVKM. V was shortened by 3 bases and J by 9 bases, with 14 bases between the two germline ends. This CDR3 is built from 13 residues. The chain's CDR3 is CASSLRDGTKAFF. The CDR3 DNA reads TGTGCCAGCAGTTTGCGGGACGGAACTAAAGCTTTCTTT.

There are a few counts of this clonotype. V and J are TRBV6-1 and TRBJ2-2; either TRBD1 or TRBD2 may supply D (5 bases each). In germline, CDR1 is MNHNS, CDR2 SASEGT. Trimming stripped 11 bases from V and 5 bases from J, with 12 bases between. This CDR3 comprises 12 residues. The CDR3 coding sequence is TGTGCCGCCAACTGGGGGACCGGGGAGCTGTTTTTT. Translating gives CAANWGTGELFF.

The sample holds many counts of this clonotype. V gene TRBV15 combines with J gene TRBJ2-1; 14 bases are a match to TRBD2. The J segment lost 2 bases and the V segment lost 9 bases, leaving 3 bases of the junction unmatched. CDR1 is LNHNV, CDR2 YYDKDF, per germline (reference sequence). This CDR3 contains 15 residues. The CDR3 loop reads CATTSGRAAYNEQFF. CDR3 coding DNA: TGTGCCACGACTAGCGGGAGGGCCGCCTACAATGAGCAGTTCTTC.

This clonotype was picked up many times. This chain joins TRBV5-1 and TRBJ2-7; D possibly corresponds to TRBD2 (5 bases). V gave up 5 bases and J gave up 0 bases, with 9 bases separating them. The germline V gene encodes CDR1 SGHRS and CDR2 YFSETQ. This CDR3 spans 13 amino acids. CDR3 in DNA: TGCGCCAGCAGGAGAGGGAACTCCTACGAGCAGTACTTC. Protein product: CASRRGNSYEQYF.

In its sample, this clonotype was seen a few times. This sequence joins TRBV29-1 and TRBJ1-1, with D hard to call. Per the germline V gene, CDR1 is SQVTM and CDR2 is ANQGSEA. Trimming pared 3 bases from V and 1 base from J, leaving 9 bases between. The CDR3 loop spans 13 amino acids. CDR3 region: CSVEIWQNTEAFF. As DNA, the CDR3 is TGCAGCGTTGAGATTTGGCAGAACACTGAAGCTTTCTTT.

This clonotype was found a few times. The chain combines TRBV2 with TRBJ2-7, with D possibly matching TRBD1 (5 bases). The V end was cut by 6 bases, the J end by 1 base, with 10 bases between. This CDR3 spans 13 amino acids. CDR1 and CDR2 from the germline V gene are SNHLY and FYNNEI. The CDR3 reads CASRDTGSYEQYF. The CDR3 region has the DNA TGTGCCAGCAGAGATACAGGTTCCTACGAGCAGTACTTC.

The chain combines TRBV13 with TRBJ2-2, with 11 bases matching TRBD1. This CDR3 region has 14 residues. Germline V gene lookup returns CDR1 PRHDT and CDR2 FYEKMQ (reference sequence). J gave up 6 bases and V 8 bases, and 5 bases lay outside the gene matches. CDR3 amino acids: CASAGTGGSGELFF. The CDR3 DNA follows: TGTGCCAGCGCGGGGACAGGGGGTTCCGGGGAGCTGTTTTTT. Based on the CDR3 plus reference TRBV13 and TRBJ2-2, the full variable domain is AAGVIQSPRHLIKEKRETATLKCYPIPRHDTVYWYQQGPGQDPQFLISFYEKMQSDKGSIPDRFSAQQFSDYHSELNMSSLELGDSALYFCASAGTGGSGELFFGEGSRLTVL.

The chain joins TRBV12-3 or TRBV12-4 to TRBJ2-5; D is tentatively TRBD1 or TRBD2 (5 bases each). V gave up 5 bases and J gave up 6 bases, with 13 bases separating them. The CDR3 contains 13 residues. The CDR3 is CASSPGPRQTQYF. In nucleotides, the CDR3 is TGTGCCAGCAGTCCGGGACCCCGGCAGACCCAGTACTTC.

This clonotype has only a few counts. The V and J genes are TRBV29-1 and TRBJ2-7, with D hard to call. Germline values: CDR1 SQVTM, CDR2 ANQGSEA. The V end was cut by 0 bases, the J end by 12 bases, with 21 bases between. The CDR3 loop spans 14 amino acids. The CDR3 protein is CSVEDLGLMPALYF. Here the CDR3 DNA reads TGCAGCGTTGAAGATCTGGGTTTAATGCCGGCGTTGTACTTC.